This T cell receptor (beta chain) was identified during a study of molecular identifiers for immune sequencing clone quantification. Findings and limits, study-wide: Shared barcodes on identical TCR molecules could underestimate the sizes of highly expanded clones.

The V gene lost 3 bases and the J gene lost 0 bases, with 12 bases spanning the gap. The germline V gene has CDR1 MNHNS and CDR2 SASEGT. This CDR3 comprises 16 residues. One entry per CDR3 protein, called by TCRdb with MiXCR from the PCR reads. The sample has about 500,000 distinct CDR3 sequences; about 20% are singletons. Details on this clonotype: What it binds is unknown.

Sequences were obtained from naive CD8+ T cells from blood, with Jurkat cell RNA spiked in. Subset noted: FACS-sorted CD8+CD4-CCR7+CD45RA+ naive T cells. V and J are TRBV6-1 and TRBJ1-3; D may be TRBD1 (5 bases). The receptor comes from a human donor in good health. Some libraries in this study had Jurkat cell RNA spiked in. The DNA for the CDR3 is TGTGCCAGCAGTGAGGACATCGCCAGCTCTGGAAACACCATATATTTT. Its protein product is CASSEDIASSGNTIYF.